This entry lists 30 T cell receptor beta chains sequenced from one sample in a study of blood T cell repertoires in COVID-19. Measured with immunoSEQ multiplex PCR; TCRdb has only the in-frame clones, and not every one. Of about 310,000 clones in the sample, 80% to 90% were seen once. The sequenced sample consisted of peripheral blood. The origin of the receptors is a man aged 45-65 years with active or convalescent COVID-19.

This clone has a single count. The V and J genes are TRBV6-5 and TRBJ1-1, with D hard to call. Germline V gene data show CDR1 as MNHEY and CDR2 as SVGAGI. Trimming took off 4 bases at V and 7 bases at J, with 16 bases between the two ends. The CDR3 extends over 14 amino acids. CDR3 sequence reads: CASSSNPTDIEAFF. CDR3 coding DNA: TGTGCCAGCAGTTCCAACCCTACAGATATTGAAGCTTTCTTT.

CDR3 bases: TGTGCCAGCAGTTACGTTGGCAGGGAGGGTTCACCCCTCCACTTT. Residues: CASSYVGREGSPLHF. The chain links TRBV6-6 to TRBJ1-6; D perhaps matches TRBD1 (5 bases). The germline gives CDR1 MNHNY, CDR2 SVGAGI (reference sequence). The CDR3 loop spans 15 amino acids. Trimming took off 2 bases at V and 9 bases at J, with 14 bases between the two ends.

The chain carries TRBV4-1 and TRBJ1-5; no clear D gene. V lost 0 bases and J lost 0, with 12 bases in between. Germline V gives CDR1 MGHRA, CDR2 YSYEKL. The CDR3 is made up of 17 amino acids. CDR3 region: CASSQDVRSNSNQPQHF. CDR3 sequence (DNA): TGCGCCAGCAGCCAAGATGTACGTTCTAATAGCAATCAGCCCCAGCATTTT.

This clone was seen more than once but under ten times. The V and J genes are TRBV5-5 and TRBJ1-2; no reliable D call. Germline V gene sequence: CDR1 SGHKS, CDR2 YYEKEE (reference sequence). With 0 bases removed from V and 7 bases from J, the gap between germline ends came to 16 bases. This CDR3 has 15 residues. The CDR3 loop reads CASSLDPEGLGGYTF. Here the CDR3 DNA reads TGTGCCAGCAGCTTGGACCCGGAGGGATTGGGTGGCTACACCTTC.

This clone was seen a handful of times. The chain uses TRBV4-2 and TRBJ1-2, with D perhaps TRBD1 (5 bases). Per the germline V gene, CDR1 is LGHNA and CDR2 is YNFKEQ. This CDR3 has 13 residues. V was shortened by 0 bases and J by 8 bases, with 10 bases between the two germline ends. CDR3 protein: CASSQEAQGGYTF. As DNA, the CDR3 is TGTGCCAGCAGCCAAGAGGCGCAGGGAGGCTACACCTTC.

The chain is built from TRBV20-1 and TRBJ1-4, with D tentatively TRBD1 (6 bases). The germline V gene encodes CDR1 DFQATT and CDR2 SNEGSKA (reference sequence). The CDR3 spans 14 residues. The V and J ends lost 3 bases and 0 bases respectively, with 8 bases between them. CDR3 nucleotide sequence: TGCAGTGCTAGTCAGGGGACAACTAATGAAAAACTGTTTTTT. This codes for CSASQGTTNEKLFF.

This clone has just a few counts. The chain has TRBV3-1 (or the pseudogene TRBV3-2) and TRBJ1-2; D is ambiguous. The V gene's germline CDR1 is LGHDT and CDR2 YNNKEL (reference sequence). The CDR3 extends over 14 amino acids. The V end lost 5 bases, the J end lost 4 bases, and 14 bases lay between the germline ends. This CDR3 is CASSLNGRGYGYTF. The CDR3 region has the DNA TGTGCCAGCAGCTTAAACGGACGGGGCTATGGCTACACCTTC.

The chain couples TRBV4-2 to TRBJ1-4; TRBD1 might be the D (6 bases). CDR1 and CDR2 (germline): LGHNA, YNFKEQ. CDR3 size: 16 residues. Trimming removed 3 bases from V and 1 base from J, with 12 bases in between. This CDR3 reads CASSHRTGRTNEKLFF. DNA for the CDR3: TGTGCCAGCAGCCACCGAACAGGGAGAACTAATGAAAAACTGTTTTTT.

The chain employs TRBV28 and TRBJ1-2; TRBD1 aligns across 7 bases. Germline V gene data show CDR1 as MDHEN and CDR2 as SYDVKM. The CDR3 is 14 amino acids. J gave up 8 bases and V 5 bases, and 11 bases lay outside the gene matches. The CDR3 loop is CASSPRQGWGGYTF. In DNA form, the CDR3 reads TGTGCCAGCAGTCCAAGACAGGGATGGGGGGGCTACACCTTC.

This clone was seen only once. The chain is built from TRBV5-6 and TRBJ1-1; TRBD1 is a possible D gene (5 bases). This CDR3 is built from 15 residues. Trimming removed 0 bases from V and 2 bases from J, with 11 bases in between. Per germline, CDR1 SGHDT and CDR2 YYEEEE. The CDR3 loop reads CASSLGDRFNTEAFF. The CDR3 region has the DNA TGTGCCAGCAGCTTGGGAGACAGATTCAACACTGAAGCTTTCTTT.

The chain has TRBV18 and TRBJ1-6, with D unresolved. The ends were cut back, 1 base at V and 5 bases at J, with 12 bases in the middle. This CDR3 comprises 16 residues. The germline V gene encodes CDR1 KGHSH and CDR2 LQKENI. In DNA, the CDR3 is TGTGCCAGCTCACCACTTTCCGAGTCCGATAATTCACCCCTCCACTTT. Translated, it gives CASSPLSESDNSPLHF.

The chain carries TRBV28 and TRBJ1-5; D is unresolved. The germline V gene encodes CDR1 MDHEN and CDR2 SYDVKM. CDR3 length: 17 residues. Trimming removed 6 bases at V and 2 bases at J, with 20 bases between. The CDR3 DNA reads TGTGCCAGCAGGTTAGACGCCGAGTGGGCACGCAATCAGCCCCAGCATTTT. Protein: CASRLDAEWARNQPQHF. The full variable domain, in which reference TRBV28 and TRBJ1-5 provide the parts outside the CDR3, is DVKVTQSSRYLVKRTGEKVFLECVQDMDHENMFWYRQDPGLGLRLIYFSYDVKMKEKGDIPEGYSVSREKKERFSLILESASTNQTSMYLCASRLDAEWARNQPQHFGDGTRLSIL.

The gene calls are TRBV4-1 and TRBJ1-2; TRBD1 agrees at 8 bases. Germline V gene data show CDR1 as MGHRA and CDR2 as YSYEKL. V dropped 6 bases and J dropped 2; count of bases not matched to a gene: 11. The CDR3 loop spans 16 amino acids. The CDR3, as DNA: TGCGCCAGCAGTCAACCCCCAGGGGGCGGCAACTATGGCTACACCTTC. This sequence encodes CASSQPPGGGNYGYTF.

The rearrangement joins TRBV30 to TRBJ1-5; a possible D gene is TRBD1 (5 bases). The CDR3 has 13 amino acids. Germline-derived CDR1 and CDR2 are GTSNPN and SVGIG (reference sequence). Trimming left V 2 bases short and J 8 bases short, with 13 bases between. In DNA form, the CDR3 reads TGTGCCTGGAGTCGGAACGAAGGGGAGCCCCAGCATTTT. Encoded protein: CAWSRNEGEPQHF. The full variable domain, its missing parts supplied by reference TRBV30 and TRBJ1-5, is SQTIHQWPATLVQPVGSPLSLECTVEGTSNPNLYWYRQAAGRGLQLLFYSVGIGQISSEVPQNLSASRPQDRQFILSSKKLLLSDSGFYLCAWSRNEGEPQHFGDGTRLSIL.

The gene calls are TRBV18 and TRBJ1-4, with 9 bases that match TRBD1. Germline V CDR1 and CDR2: KGHSH, LQKENI. With V trimmed by 4 bases and J by 8 bases, 5 bases remained unmatched. CDR3 size: 14 residues. The CDR3 DNA is TGTGCCAGCTCACTAACAGGGGGCGAGGAAAAACTGTTTTTT. This sequence encodes CASSLTGGEEKLFF.

The V and J genes are TRBV11-3 and TRBJ2-5; maybe TRBD2 (6 bases). Trimming left V 5 bases short and J 1 base short, with 8 bases between. CDR1 SGHNT and CDR2 YENEEA come from the germline V gene. This CDR3 is built from 13 residues. As DNA, the CDR3 is TGTGCCAGCAGCAGGGACTCCCAAGAGACCCAGTACTTC. As protein: CASSRDSQETQYF.

V usage is TRBV12-3 or TRBV12-4 and J usage is TRBJ1-1, with D uncertain. The V and J ends lost 4 bases and 0 bases respectively, with 6 bases between them. The CDR3 is 13 amino acids. CDR3 coding DNA: TGTGCCAGCAGTTCAGGCCTGAACACTGAAGCTTTCTTT. Encoded protein: CASSSGLNTEAFF.

The rearrangement links TRBV9 to TRBJ1-3; D might be TRBD1 (5 bases). Trimming cost V 7 bases and J 7 bases, with 15 bases left between them. The germline V gene has CDR1 SGDLS and CDR2 YYNGEE. The CDR3 length is 13 residues. CDR3 loop: CASLGQGTNTIYF. DNA for the CDR3: TGTGCCAGCCTAGGCCAGGGTACCAACACCATATATTTT.

CDR3: CASSYNWAGGASGELFF. The CDR3 nucleotides read TGTGCCAGCAGTTACAATTGGGCAGGGGGCGCCAGCGGGGAGCTGTTTTTT. The J gene is TRBJ2-2, the V gene TRBV6-2 or TRBV6-3; 8 bases match TRBD1. The V gene's germline CDR1 is MNHEY and CDR2 SVGEGT. The CDR3 contains 17 residues. J was trimmed by 7 bases and V by 2 bases; bases with no gene match: 12.

This chain links TRBV4-2 with TRBJ2-2; 8 positions agree with TRBD2. The CDR3 runs 16 residues. Per the germline V gene, CDR1 is LGHNA and CDR2 is YNFKEQ. The V segment lost 1 base and the J segment 1 base; nucleotides outside the gene matches: 2. CDR3 sequence reads: CASSQGAGENTGELFF. Written as DNA, the CDR3 is TGTGCCAGCAGCCAAGGAGCGGGGGAGAACACCGGGGAGCTGTTTTTT.

The V gene is TRBV7-9, the J gene TRBJ1-1; no firm D call. This CDR3 has 13 amino acids. Trimming cost V 0 bases and J 6 bases, with 8 bases left between them. Germline CDR1 reads SEHNR; CDR2 reads FQNEAQ (reference sequence). The CDR3 loop is CASSLAAIPEAFF. CDR3 in DNA: TGTGCCAGCAGCTTAGCGGCCATACCTGAAGCTTTCTTT.

This clone was seen a handful of times. Additional DNA sequences in this sample encode the identical CDR3. The rearrangement uses TRBV7-2 and TRBJ2-1; D might be TRBD1 (5 bases). Looked up from germline, CDR1 is SGHTA and CDR2 is FQGNSA. The CDR3 contains 11 residues. The V and J ends lost 1 base and 10 bases respectively, with 5 bases between them. The CDR3 bases are TGTGCCAGCAGCTTAGGGGGCGAGCAGTTCTTC. This sequence encodes CASSLGGEQFF.

V gene TRBV2 combines with J gene TRBJ1-2; TRBD1 agrees at 7 bases. V was clipped by 1 base and J by 6 bases; unmatched bases: 5. The length of the CDR3 is 14 residues. Looked up from germline, CDR1 is SNHLY and CDR2 is FYNNEI. The CDR3 sequence: CASSEGTGLDGYTF. The DNA for the CDR3 is TGTGCCAGCAGTGAAGGGACAGGTCTTGATGGCTACACCTTC.

This sequence joins TRBV15 and TRBJ2-3, with a tentative D call TRBD2 (6 bases). Germline lookup yields CDR1 LNHNV and CDR2 YYDKDF (reference sequence). CDR3 size: 16 residues. V was cut by 5 bases and J by 4 bases, with 19 bases left in between. The CDR3 coding sequence is TGTGCCACCAGCCCGCTTGGGGGGTGGGGCGCAGATACGCAGTATTTT. The encoded protein is CATSPLGGWGADTQYF.

The V and J genes are TRBV28 and TRBJ2-7, with D maybe TRBD1 (5 bases). V gave up 11 bases and J gave up 3 bases, with 14 bases separating them. The CDR3 covers 12 residues. Germline CDR1 is MDHEN and CDR2 is SYDVKM. CDR3 DNA sequence: TGTGCCTCTAGGCAGGGAATCTACGAGCAGTACTTC. Translation: CASRQGIYEQYF.

The gene calls are TRBV4-3 and TRBJ1-6; TRBD1 is a possible D gene (6 bases). Germline V gene sequence: CDR1 LGHNA, CDR2 YSLEER. This CDR3 spans 16 amino acids. The ends were cut back, 3 bases at V and 9 bases at J, with 18 bases in the middle. In nucleotides, the CDR3 is TGCGCCAGCAGCCAGAAGGGTACAGGGATGTCTTCACCCCTCCACTTT. It is translated as CASSQKGTGMSSPLHF.

V gene TRBV7-2 combines with J gene TRBJ1-2; no firm D call. The CDR3 spans 13 residues. Germline values: CDR1 SGHTA, CDR2 FQGNSA. V lost 2 bases and J 5 bases, leaving 9 bases between the germline ends. The CDR3 nucleotides are TGTGCCAGCAGCTTATCCGGGGATTATGGCTACACCTTC. It specifies CASSLSGDYGYTF.

J is TRBJ2-3 and V is TRBV4-3; TRBD2 matches at 7 bases. Looked up from germline, CDR1 is LGHNA and CDR2 is YSLEER. V dropped 3 bases and J dropped 0; count of bases not matched to a gene: 3. This CDR3 is 15 amino acids long. CDR3 nucleotides: TGCGCCAGCAGCCAGGGGGGGACTAGCACAGATACGCAGTATTTT. It is translated as CASSQGGTSTDTQYF.

In its sample, this clone was seen once. The chain carries TRBV5-6 and TRBJ1-6; 10 bases map to TRBD1. The junction had 2 bases not matched to a gene; V was cut back by 3 bases and J by 8 bases. Germline V gene lookup returns CDR1 SGHDT and CDR2 YYEEEE. This CDR3 comprises 14 residues. Here the CDR3 reads CASSWDRGHSPLHF. Written as DNA, the CDR3 is TGTGCCAGCAGCTGGGACAGGGGACATTCACCCCTCCACTTT.

The J gene is TRBJ1-2, the V gene TRBV30; D gene unclear. The V end was cut by 2 bases, the J end by 5 bases, with 15 bases between. CDR1 is GTSNPN and CDR2 is SVGIG in the germline V gene (reference sequence). This CDR3 is built from 14 residues. The CDR3 loop reads CAWSMGGFQYGYTF. The CDR3 coding sequence is TGTGCCTGGAGTATGGGAGGATTTCAATATGGCTACACCTTC.